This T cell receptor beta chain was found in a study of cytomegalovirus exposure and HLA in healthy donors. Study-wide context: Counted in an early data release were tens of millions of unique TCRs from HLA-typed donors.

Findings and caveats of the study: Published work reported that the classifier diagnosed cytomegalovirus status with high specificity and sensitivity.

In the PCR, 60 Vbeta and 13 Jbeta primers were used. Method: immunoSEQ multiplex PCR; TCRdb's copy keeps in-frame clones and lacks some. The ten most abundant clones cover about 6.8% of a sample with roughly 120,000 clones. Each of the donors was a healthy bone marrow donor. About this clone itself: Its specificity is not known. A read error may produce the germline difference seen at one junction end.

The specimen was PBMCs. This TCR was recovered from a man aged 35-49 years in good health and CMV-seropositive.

As DNA, the CDR3 is TGTGCTAGCAGTCTAGGGCGGGAGCCCTCCTACGAGCAGTACTTC. It encodes CASSLGREPSYEQYF. The chain employs TRBV7-7 and TRBJ2-7; the match to TRBD2 covers 7 bases. CDR3 length: 15 residues. From germline, CDR1 is SSHAT and CDR2 FNYEAQ (reference sequence). Full variable domain (missing parts from reference TRBV7-7 and TRBJ2-7): GAGVSQSPRYKVTKRGQDVTLRCDPISSHATLYWYQQALGQGPEFLTYFNYEAQPDKSGLPSDRFSAERPEGSISTLTIQRTEQRDSAMYRCASSLGREPSYEQYFGPGTRLTVT.